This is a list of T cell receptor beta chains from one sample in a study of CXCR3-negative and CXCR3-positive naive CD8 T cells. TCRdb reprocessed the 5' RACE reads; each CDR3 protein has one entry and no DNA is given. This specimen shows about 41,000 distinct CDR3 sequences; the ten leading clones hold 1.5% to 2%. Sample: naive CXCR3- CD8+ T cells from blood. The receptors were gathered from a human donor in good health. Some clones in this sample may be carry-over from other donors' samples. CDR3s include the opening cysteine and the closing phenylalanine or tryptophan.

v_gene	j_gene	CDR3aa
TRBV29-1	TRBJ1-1	CSPWVNTEAFF
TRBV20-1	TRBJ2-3	CSARDGSGGQTDTQYF
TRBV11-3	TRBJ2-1	CASSLRAGGPGEQFF
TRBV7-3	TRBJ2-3	CASSLSSSGGAFGTDTQYF
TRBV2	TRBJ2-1	CASSAATGGETDEQFF
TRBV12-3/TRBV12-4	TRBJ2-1	CASTLLESYNEQFF
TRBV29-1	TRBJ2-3	CSVDGTGSWTDTQYF
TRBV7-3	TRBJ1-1	CASSNTGGANTEAFF
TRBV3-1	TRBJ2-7	CASSQDKYHSFSAVYEQYF
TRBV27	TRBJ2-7	CASSSGTPRVSSYEQYF
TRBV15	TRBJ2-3	CATLDDRDRGPDTQYF
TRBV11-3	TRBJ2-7	CASSFPGQPYEQYF
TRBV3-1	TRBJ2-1	CASSQDTSKSNEQFF
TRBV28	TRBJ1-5	CASSFPGLDNQPQHF
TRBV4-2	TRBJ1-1	CASSQGYTDTEAFF
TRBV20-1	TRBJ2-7	CSARGLNLYEQYF